This TCR beta chain comes out of a study of Graves' ophthalmopathy and Graves' hyperthyroidism. This clonotype has at least ten counts. Its antigen is currently unknown. The authors used Ficoll-Paque density gradient centrifugation to separate PBMCs. The input was around 10 ml of fresh peripheral blood. Study results and caveats: Blood was where most expanded thyroid clonotypes above 0.001 frequency also turned up.

Amplification targeted the TCR beta CDR3 regions, with RNA transcripts as the source material. Amplification began with first-round RT-PCR using HTBI primers, then second-round multiplex PCR was performed. TCRdb called the multiplex PCR reads again in MiXCR, with one record for every CDR3 protein. This table has 600,000 to 950,000 distinct CDR3 sequences, around 40% appearing once. This clonotype was obtained from an adult man with Graves' ophthalmopathy. Sequenced sample: peripheral blood.

The CDR3 spells CASSVGGTIETQYF. The CDR3 nucleotides are TGTGCCAGCAGCGTAGGAGGGACTATTGAGACCCAGTACTTC. The rearrangement joins TRBV9 to TRBJ2-5; 7 bases line up with TRBD2. Germline CDR1 is SGDLS and CDR2 is YYNGEE. The CDR3 consists of 14 residues. J lost 5 bases, V lost 0 bases, and 4 bases had no gene match.